This is a list of T cell receptor beta chains from one sample in a study of OX40 agonist ivuxolimab in advanced cancers. TCRdb keeps only in-frame clones here, not all; method: immunoSEQ multiplex PCR. The data show about 160,000 clones, 90% to 95% seen once. Sample: CD4+ or CD8+ T cells sorted from blood, taken in a trial of the OX40 agonist ivuxolimab. The origin of the receptors is an adult with an advanced solid tumor such as melanoma, head and neck, liver or kidney cancer. Each CDR3 is given with its conserved first and last residue. D genes are given only for firm matches. Expanded clones get a size class; other rows say once, few or many, or leave the size out.

size,D,J,V,CDR3,DNA
NA,NA,TRBJ2-7,TRBV1,CTSSPPRVAGVQTYEQYF,TGCACCAGCAGCCCCCCCCGGGTAGCGGGGGTCCAGACCTACGAGCAGTACTTC
NA,NA,TRBJ2-1,TRBV5-1,CASSLGGSYNEQFF,TGCGCCAGCAGCCTAGGGGGGTCCTACAATGAGCAGTTCTTC
NA,NA,TRBJ1-4,TRBV9,CASSVSDGGESNEKLFF,TGTGCCAGCAGCGTTTCGGACGGCGGTGAGAGCAATGAAAAACTGTTTTTT
NA,NA,TRBJ1-1,TRBV7-2,CASSLLATVRAEAFF,TGTGCCAGCAGCTTATTAGCGACGGTTAGGGCTGAAGCTTTCTTT
once,TRBD1,TRBJ2-1,TRBV7-9,CASAPGGSYNEQFF,TGTGCCAGCGCCCCAGGGGGCTCCTACAATGAGCAGTTCTTC
NA,TRBD1,TRBJ1-6,TRBV28,CASSRGQGEGTLHF,TGTGCCAGCAGCCGGGGACAGGGAGAGGGGACCCTCCACTTT
NA,NA,TRBJ1-5,TRBV30,CAWERGGNQPQHF,TGTGCCTGGGAGCGGGGTGGCAATCAGCCCCAGCATTTT
NA,NA,TRBJ2-2,TRBV30,CAWTEDTAGELFF,TGTGCCTGGACCGAGGATACAGCCGGGGAGCTGTTTTTT
NA,TRBD2,TRBJ2-5,TRBV27,CASSRSQREPRGETQYF,TGTGCCAGCTCGCGAAGCCAGCGGGAGCCTAGGGGAGAGACCCAGTACTTC
NA,TRBD1,TRBJ1-6,TRBV5-1,CASSPGQGRSNSPLHF,TGCGCCAGCAGCCCTGGACAGGGCAGATCTAATTCACCCCTCCACTTT